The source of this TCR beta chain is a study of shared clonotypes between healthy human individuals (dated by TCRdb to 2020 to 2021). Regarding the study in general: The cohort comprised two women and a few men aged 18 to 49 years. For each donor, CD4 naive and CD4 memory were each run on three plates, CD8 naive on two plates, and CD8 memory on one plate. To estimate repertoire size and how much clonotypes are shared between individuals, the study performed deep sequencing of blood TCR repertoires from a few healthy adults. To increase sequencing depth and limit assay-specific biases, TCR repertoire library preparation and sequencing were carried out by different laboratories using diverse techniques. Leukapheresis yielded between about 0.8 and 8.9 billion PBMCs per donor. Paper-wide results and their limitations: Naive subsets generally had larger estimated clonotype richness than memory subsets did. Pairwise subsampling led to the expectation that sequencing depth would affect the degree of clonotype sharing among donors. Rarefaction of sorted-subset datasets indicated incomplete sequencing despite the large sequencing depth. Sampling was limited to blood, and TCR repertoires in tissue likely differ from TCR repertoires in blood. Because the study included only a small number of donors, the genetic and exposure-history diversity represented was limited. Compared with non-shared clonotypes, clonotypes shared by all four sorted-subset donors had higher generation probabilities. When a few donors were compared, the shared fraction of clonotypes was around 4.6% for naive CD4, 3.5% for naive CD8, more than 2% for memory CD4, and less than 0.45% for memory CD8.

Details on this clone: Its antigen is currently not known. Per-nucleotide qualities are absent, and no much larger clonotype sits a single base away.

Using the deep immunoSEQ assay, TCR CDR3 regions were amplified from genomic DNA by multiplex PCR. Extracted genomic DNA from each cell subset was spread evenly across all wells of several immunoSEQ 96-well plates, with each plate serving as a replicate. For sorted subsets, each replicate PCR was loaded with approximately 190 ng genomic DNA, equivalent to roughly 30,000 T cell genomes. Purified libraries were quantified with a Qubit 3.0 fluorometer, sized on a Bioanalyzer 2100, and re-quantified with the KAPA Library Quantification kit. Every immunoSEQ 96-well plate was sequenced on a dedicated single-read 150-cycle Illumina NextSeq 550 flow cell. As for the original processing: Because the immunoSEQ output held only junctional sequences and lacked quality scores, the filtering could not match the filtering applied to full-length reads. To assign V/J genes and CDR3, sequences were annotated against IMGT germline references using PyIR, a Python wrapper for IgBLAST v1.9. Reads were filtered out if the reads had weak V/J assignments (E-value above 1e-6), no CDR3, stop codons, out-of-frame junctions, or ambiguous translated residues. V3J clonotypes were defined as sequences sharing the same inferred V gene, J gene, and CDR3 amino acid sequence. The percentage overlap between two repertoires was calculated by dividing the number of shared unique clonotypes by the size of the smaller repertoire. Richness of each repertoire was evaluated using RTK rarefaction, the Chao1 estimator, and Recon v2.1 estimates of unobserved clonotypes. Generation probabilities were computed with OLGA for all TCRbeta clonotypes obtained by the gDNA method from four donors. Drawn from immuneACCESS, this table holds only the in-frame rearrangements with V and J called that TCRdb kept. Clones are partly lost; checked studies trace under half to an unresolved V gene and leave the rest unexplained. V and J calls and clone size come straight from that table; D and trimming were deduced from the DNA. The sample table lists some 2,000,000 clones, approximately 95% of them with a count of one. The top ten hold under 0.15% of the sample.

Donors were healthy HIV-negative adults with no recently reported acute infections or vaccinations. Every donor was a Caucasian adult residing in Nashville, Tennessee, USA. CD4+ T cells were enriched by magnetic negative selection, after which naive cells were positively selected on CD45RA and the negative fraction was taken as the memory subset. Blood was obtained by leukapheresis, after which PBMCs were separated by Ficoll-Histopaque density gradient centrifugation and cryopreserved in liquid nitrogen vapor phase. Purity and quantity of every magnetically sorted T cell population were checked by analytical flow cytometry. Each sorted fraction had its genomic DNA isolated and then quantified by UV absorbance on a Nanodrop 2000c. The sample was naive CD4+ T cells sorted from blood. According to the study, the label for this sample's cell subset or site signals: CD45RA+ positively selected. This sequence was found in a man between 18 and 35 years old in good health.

The nucleotide sequence is TGTGCCAGCAGGCCTACAGGGGTAGCTGAAGCTTTCTTT. It translates as CASRPTGVAEAFF. This chain is built from TRBV2 and TRBJ1-1; TRBD1 aligns with 7 central bases. Spanning cysteine to phenylalanine, the CDR3 consists of 13 amino acids. Of the read, only the CDR3 DNA is kept; its 39 bases are in frame from base 1. Trimming leaves V shorter by 6 bases and J shorter by 6 bases, with the junction holding 7 bases beyond the gene matches. Reading the germline V gene gives CDR1 SNHLY and CDR2 FYNNEI.